The present TCR beta chain was sequenced within a study of shared clonotypes between healthy human individuals. V gave up 8 bases and J gave up 3 bases, with 17 bases separating them. CDR3 length: 15 residues. Germline V gene lookup returns CDR1 ENHRY and CDR2 SYGVKD. Here immunoSEQ multiplex PCR was the method, and the copy in TCRdb shows in-frame clones only, minus some. In the table there are around 1,900,000 clones, over 85% of which are singletons. This clone was counted a single time. Cells designated naive CD8 were CD45RO-negative and were positively selected for CCR7, with terminally differentiated effector memory CD45RA+ cells excluded.

Sequenced input: naive CD8+ T cells from PBMCs. The clonotype comes from a man younger than 35 in good health. Some clones in this sample may be carry-over from other donors' samples. The rearrangement links TRBV10-3 to TRBJ2-1; the D call may be TRBD1 or TRBD2 (5 bases each). Written as DNA, the CDR3 is TGTGCCATCGGGGACGGGACCAACAGCTACAATGAGCAGTTCTTC. As protein: CAIGDGTNSYNEQFF.